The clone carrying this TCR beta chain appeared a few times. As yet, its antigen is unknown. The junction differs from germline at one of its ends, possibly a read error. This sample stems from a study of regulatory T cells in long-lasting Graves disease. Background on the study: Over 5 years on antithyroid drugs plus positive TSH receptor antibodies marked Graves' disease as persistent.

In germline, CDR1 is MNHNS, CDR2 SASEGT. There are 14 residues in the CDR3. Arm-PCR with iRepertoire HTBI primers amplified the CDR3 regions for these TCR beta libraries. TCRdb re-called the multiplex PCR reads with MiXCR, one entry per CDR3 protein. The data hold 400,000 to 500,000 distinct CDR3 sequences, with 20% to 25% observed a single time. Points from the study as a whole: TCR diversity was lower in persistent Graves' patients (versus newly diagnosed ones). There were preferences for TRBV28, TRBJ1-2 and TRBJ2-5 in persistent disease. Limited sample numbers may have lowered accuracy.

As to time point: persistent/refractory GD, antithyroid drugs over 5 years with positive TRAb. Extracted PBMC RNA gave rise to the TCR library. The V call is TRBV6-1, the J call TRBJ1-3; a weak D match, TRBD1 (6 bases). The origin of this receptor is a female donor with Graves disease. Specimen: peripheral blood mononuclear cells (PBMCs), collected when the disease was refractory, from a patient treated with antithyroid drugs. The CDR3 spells CASSRQVSRNTIYF. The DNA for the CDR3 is TGTGCCAGCAGTCGACAGGTCTCTAGAAACACCATATATTTT.